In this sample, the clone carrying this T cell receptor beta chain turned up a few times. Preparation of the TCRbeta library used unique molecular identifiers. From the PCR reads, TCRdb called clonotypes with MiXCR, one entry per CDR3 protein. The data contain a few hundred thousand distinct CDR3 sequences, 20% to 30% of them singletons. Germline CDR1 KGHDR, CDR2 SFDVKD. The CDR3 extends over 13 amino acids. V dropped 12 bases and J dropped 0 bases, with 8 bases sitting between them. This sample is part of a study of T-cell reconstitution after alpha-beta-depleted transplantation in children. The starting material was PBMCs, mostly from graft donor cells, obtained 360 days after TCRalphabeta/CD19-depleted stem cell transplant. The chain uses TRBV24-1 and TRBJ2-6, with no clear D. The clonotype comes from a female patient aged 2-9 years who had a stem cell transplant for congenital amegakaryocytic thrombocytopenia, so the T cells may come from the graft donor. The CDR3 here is CAAKSSGANVLTF. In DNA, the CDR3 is TGTGCCGCCAAGAGCTCTGGGGCCAACGTCCTGACTTTC.